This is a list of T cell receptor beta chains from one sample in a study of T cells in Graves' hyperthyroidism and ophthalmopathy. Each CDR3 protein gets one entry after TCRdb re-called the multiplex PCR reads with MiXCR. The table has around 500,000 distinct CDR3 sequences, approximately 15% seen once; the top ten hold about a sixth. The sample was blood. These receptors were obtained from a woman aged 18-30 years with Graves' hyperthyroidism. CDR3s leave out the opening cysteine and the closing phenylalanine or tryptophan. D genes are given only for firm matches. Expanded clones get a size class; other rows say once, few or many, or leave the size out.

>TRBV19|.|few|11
ASSIAEGLGQF
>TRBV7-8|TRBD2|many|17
ASSLQPRGTSGFTDTQY
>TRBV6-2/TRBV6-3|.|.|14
ASVMGGGVSYNEQF
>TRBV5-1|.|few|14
ASSWAGGTGKNIQY
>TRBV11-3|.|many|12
ASSLDAGGWAQY
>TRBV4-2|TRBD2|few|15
ASSVGLAGATYNEQF
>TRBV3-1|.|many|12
ASSQVERYSPLH
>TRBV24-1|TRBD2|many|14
ATSDRGRTGANVLT
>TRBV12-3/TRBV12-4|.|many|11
ASSFPLNNEQF
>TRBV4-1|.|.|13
ASSQDPSVRETQY
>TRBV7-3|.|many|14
ASSPRSGVSSNEQF
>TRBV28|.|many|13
ASSPGGLKNTEAF
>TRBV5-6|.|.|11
ASSLGQIEKLF
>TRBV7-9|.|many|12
ASSLTIMNTEAF
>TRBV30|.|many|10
AWSVKRDEQF
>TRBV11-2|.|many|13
ASSLSTADRETQY
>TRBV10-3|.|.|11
AITWLAKNIQY
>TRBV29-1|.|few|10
SVGENPNIQY
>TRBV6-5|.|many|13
ASSYSPQQNTEAF
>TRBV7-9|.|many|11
ASSRPGANVLT
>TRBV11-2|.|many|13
ASSLVWVENSPLH
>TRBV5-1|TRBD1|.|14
ASSPDQGDVFTEAF
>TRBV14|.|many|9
ASSIGNTIY
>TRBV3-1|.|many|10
ASSQGVSGYT
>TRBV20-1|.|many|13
SARVPGSVLVGQF
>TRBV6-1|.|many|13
ASSHSGSRGETQY
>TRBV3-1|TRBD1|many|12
ASSQAQTGLEQF
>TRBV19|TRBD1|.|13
ASTEQGAVYNEQF
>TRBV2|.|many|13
ASSEAGTATGELF
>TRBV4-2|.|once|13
ASSQVMYGGGEQY